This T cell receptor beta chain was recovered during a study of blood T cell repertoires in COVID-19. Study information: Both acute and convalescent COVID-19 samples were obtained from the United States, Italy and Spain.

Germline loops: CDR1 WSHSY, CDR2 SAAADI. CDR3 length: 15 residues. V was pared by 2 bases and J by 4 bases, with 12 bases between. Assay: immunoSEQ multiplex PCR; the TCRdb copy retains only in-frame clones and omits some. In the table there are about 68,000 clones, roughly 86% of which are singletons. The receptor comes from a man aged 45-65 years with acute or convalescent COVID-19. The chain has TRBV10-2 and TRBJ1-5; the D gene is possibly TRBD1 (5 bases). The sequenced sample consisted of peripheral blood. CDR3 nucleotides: TGCGCCAGCAGTGAGCGGCAGGGTTGGAATCAGCCCCAGCATTTT. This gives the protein CASSERQGWNQPQHF.